This T cell receptor beta chain stems from a study of regulatory T cells in long-lasting Graves disease. The study, taken as a whole, reports: Newly diagnosed patients had higher TCR diversity than persistent Graves' patients did.

This CDR3 has 14 amino acids. The V gene end was trimmed by 4 bases and the J gene end by 6 bases; junction bases not matched to a gene: 9. CDR1 and CDR2 (germline): SGHRS, YFSETQ. Time point in this sample: newly diagnosed GD, antithyroid drugs for less than 3 months. PBMCs provided the RNA from which the TCR library was made. Comment on this clonotype: Its specificity is unknown.

Construction of the TCR beta libraries employed iRepertoire HTBI primers in conjunction with Arm-PCR of CDR3 regions. A single record per CDR3 protein comes from TCRdb applying MiXCR to the multiplex PCR reads. Of around 460,000 distinct CDR3 sequences in the sample, around 13% are singletons; the top ten hold approximately 19%. The data also belong to a second study, concerning T cells in Graves' hyperthyroidism and ophthalmopathy.

The receptor was isolated from a woman aged 45-65 years with Graves disease. The chain carries TRBV5-1 and TRBJ1-2; 7 nucleotides align to TRBD1. Source: peripheral blood mononuclear cells (PBMCs), taken at new diagnosis, from a patient treated with antithyroid drugs. The CDR3 sequence is CASSTGTAYDGYTF. CDR3 nucleotide sequence: TGCGCCAGCAGCACGGGGACAGCGTACGATGGCTACACCTTC.